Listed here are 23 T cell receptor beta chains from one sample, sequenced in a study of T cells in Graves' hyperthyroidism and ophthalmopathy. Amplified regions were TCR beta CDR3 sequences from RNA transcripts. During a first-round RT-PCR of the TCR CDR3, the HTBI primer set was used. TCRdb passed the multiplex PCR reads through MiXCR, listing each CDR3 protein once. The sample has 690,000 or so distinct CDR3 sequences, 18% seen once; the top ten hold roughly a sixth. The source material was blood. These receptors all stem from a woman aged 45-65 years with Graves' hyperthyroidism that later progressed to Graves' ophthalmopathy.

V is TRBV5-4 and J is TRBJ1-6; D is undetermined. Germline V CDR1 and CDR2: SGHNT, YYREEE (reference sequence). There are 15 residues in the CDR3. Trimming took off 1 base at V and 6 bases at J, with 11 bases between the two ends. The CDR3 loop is CASSLQGNGNSPLHF. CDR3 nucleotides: TGTGCCAGCAGCTTGCAAGGAAATGGTAATTCACCCCTCCACTTT.

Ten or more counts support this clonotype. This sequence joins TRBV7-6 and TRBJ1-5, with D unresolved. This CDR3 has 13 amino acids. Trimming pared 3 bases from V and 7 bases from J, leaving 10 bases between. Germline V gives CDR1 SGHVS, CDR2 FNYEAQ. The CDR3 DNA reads TGTGCCAGCAGCTTCGACCGAGGCCAGCCCCAGCATTTT. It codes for CASSFDRGQPQHF. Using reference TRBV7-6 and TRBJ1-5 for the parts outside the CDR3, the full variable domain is GAGVSQSPRYKVTKRGQDVALRCDPISGHVSLYWYRQALGQGPEFLTYFNYEAQQDKSGLPNDRFSAERPEGSISTLTIQRTEQRDSAMYRCASSFDRGQPQHFGDGTRLSIL.

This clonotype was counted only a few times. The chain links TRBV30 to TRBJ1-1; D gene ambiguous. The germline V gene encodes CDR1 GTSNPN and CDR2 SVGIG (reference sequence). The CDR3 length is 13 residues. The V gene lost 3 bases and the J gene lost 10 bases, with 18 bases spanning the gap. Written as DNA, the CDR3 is TGTGCCTGGAGCATATCCAACCAACCTCGAGCTTTCTTT. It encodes CAWSISNQPRAFF.

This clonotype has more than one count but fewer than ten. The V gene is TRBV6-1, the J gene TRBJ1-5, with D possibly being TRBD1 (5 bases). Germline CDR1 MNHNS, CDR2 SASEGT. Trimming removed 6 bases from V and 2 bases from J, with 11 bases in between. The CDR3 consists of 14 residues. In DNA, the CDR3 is TGTGCCAGCAGCCAATGGGGCCGCAATCAGCCCCAGCATTTT. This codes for CASSQWGRNQPQHF.

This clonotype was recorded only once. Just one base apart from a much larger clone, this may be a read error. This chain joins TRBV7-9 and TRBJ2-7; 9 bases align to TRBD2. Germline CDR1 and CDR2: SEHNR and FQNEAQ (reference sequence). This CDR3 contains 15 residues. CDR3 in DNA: TGTGCCAGCAGTACCGTAGCGGGGGTGTCCTACGAGCGGTACTTC. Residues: CASSTVAGVSYERYF.

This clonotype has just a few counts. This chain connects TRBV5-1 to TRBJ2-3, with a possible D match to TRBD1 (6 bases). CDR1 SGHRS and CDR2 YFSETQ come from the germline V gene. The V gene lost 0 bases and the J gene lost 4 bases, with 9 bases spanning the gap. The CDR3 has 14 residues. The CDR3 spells CASSLDQGSDTQYF. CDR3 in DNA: TGCGCCAGCAGCTTGGATCAGGGGTCAGATACGCAGTATTTT.

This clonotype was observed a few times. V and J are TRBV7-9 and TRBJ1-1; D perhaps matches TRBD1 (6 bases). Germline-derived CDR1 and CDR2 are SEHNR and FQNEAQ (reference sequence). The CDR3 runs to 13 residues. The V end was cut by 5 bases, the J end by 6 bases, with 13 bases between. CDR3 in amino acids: CASSKTGLAEAFF. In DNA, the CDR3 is TGTGCCAGCAGCAAAACAGGGCTCGCTGAAGCTTTCTTT.

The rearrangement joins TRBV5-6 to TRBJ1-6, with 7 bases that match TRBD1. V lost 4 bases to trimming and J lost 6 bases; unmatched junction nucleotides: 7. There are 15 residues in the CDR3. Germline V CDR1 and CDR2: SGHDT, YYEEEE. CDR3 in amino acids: CASSRGGQTNSPLHF. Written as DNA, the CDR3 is TGTGCCAGCAGCCGAGGGGGACAGACTAATTCACCCCTCCACTTT.

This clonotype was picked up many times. This CDR3 reads CASSSRSAGQGVTEAFF. The CDR3 DNA sequence: TGTGCCAGCAGTTCCCGATCCGCGGGACAGGGAGTTACTGAAGCTTTCTTT. V is TRBV12-3 or TRBV12-4 and J is TRBJ1-1; 9 nucleotides line up with TRBD1. CDR3 length: 17 residues. The junction had 14 bases not matched to a gene; V was cut back by 4 bases and J by 5 bases.

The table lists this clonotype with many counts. The CDR3 coding sequence is TGTGCCAGCAGCCCGGGACTAGCGGGTAACACAGATACGCAGTATTTT. It specifies CASSPGLAGNTDTQYF. The rearrangement uses TRBV27 and TRBJ2-3, with TRBD2 identical over 12 bases. Germline CDR1 and CDR2: MNHEY and SMNVEV (reference sequence). The V and J ends lost 6 bases and 2 bases, in that order; junction bases with no gene match: 6. CDR3 size: 16 residues.

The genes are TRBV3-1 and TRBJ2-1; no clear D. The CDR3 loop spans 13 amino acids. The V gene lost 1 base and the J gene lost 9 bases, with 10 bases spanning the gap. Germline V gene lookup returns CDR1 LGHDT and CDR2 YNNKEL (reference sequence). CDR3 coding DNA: TGTGCCAGCAGCCAAGGTGAAGTGGTTGAGCAGTTCTTC. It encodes CASSQGEVVEQFF.

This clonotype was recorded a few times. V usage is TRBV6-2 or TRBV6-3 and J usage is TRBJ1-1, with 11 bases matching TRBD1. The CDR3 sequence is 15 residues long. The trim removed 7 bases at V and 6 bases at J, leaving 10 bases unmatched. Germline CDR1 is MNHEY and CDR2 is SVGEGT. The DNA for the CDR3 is TGTGCCAGCAACCCCAGGGGGACAGGGGGATCTGAAGCTTTCTTT. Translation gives CASNPRGTGGSEAFF.

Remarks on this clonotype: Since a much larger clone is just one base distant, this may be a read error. The CDR3 DNA follows: TGTGCCTGGACGTATGAACAGGGGGTCGGGACTGAAGCTTTCTTT. It encodes CAWTYEQGVGTEAFF. The chain is built from TRBV30 and TRBJ1-1; TRBD1 matches at 8 bases. Germline CDR1 is GTSNPN and CDR2 is SVGIG (reference sequence). The V gene end was trimmed by 4 bases and the J gene end by 5 bases; junction bases not matched to a gene: 12. The CDR3 spans 15 residues.

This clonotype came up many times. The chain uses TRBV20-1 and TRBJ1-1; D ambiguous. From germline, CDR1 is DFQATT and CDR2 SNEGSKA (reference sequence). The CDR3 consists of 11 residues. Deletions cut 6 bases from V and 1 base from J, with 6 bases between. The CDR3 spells CSAKRNTEAFF. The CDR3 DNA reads TGCAGTGCCAAGCGGAACACTGAAGCTTTCTTT.

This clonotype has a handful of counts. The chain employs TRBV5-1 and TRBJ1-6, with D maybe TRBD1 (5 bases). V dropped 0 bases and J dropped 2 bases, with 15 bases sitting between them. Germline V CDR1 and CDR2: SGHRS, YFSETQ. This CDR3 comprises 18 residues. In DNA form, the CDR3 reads TGCGCCAGCAGCTTGGCTCCGGGGGAGAGCACCTATAATTCACCCCTCCACTTT. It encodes CASSLAPGESTYNSPLHF.

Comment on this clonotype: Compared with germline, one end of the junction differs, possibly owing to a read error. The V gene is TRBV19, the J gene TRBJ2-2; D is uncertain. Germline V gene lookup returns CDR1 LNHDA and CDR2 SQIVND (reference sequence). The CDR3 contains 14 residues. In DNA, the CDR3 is TGTGCCAGTAAGATTGGTCGCAACTCCGGCGAGCTGTTTTTT. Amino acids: CASKIGRNSGELFF.

The CDR3 protein is CASSLGHWAYNEQFF. The CDR3 nucleotides read TGTGCCAGCAGCCTAGGGCATTGGGCCTACAATGAGCAGTTCTTC. This sequence joins TRBV6-2 or TRBV6-3 and TRBJ2-1; D uncertain. Germline CDR1 MNHEY, CDR2 SVGEGT. CDR3 size: 15 residues. V was cut by 6 bases and J by 2 bases, with 14 bases left in between.

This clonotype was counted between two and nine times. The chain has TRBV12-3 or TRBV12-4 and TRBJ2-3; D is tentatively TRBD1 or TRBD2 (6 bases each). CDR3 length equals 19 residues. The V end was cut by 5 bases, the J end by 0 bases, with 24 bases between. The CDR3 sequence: CASSTPGALDRRSTDTQYF. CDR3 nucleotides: TGTGCCAGCAGTACCCCGGGGGCCCTTGATCGACGAAGCACAGATACGCAGTATTTT.

The CDR3, as DNA: TGTGCCAGCAGCTCCGGAGGCGGGGGCAGCTACACCTTC. It codes for CASSSGGGGSYTF. J is TRBJ1-2 and V is TRBV5-6; D might be TRBD1 (6 bases). Germline CDR1 SGHDT, CDR2 YYEEEE. The CDR3 is made up of 13 amino acids. Trimming left V 3 bases short and J 9 bases short, with 15 bases between.

The CDR3: CATSDANYGYTF. CDR3 in DNA: TGTGCCACCAGTGACGCTAACTATGGCTACACCTTC. The chain joins TRBV24-1 to TRBJ1-2; no clear D gene. CDR1 is KGHDR and CDR2 is SFDVKD in the germline V gene. V lost 4 bases, J lost 0 bases, and 2 bases lay in between. The CDR3 has 12 amino acids.

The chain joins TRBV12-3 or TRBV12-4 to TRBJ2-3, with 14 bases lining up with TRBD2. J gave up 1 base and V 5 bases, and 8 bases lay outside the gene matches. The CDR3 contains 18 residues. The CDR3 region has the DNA TGTGCCAGCAGTGCGGGACTAGCGGGAGTGAGTGGCACAGATACGCAGTATTTT. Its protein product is CASSAGLAGVSGTDTQYF.

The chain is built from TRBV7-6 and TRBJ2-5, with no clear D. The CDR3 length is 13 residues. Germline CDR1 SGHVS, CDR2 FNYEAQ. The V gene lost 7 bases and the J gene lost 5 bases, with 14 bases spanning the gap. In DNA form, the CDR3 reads TGTGCCAGCACCAACCCCCCCGCGGAGACCCAGTACTTC. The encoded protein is CASTNPPAETQYF.

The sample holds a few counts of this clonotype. CDR3 region: CASSSHRGEDRTEAFF. The CDR3 coding sequence is TGTGCCAGCAGTTCACACAGGGGAGAAGATCGTACTGAAGCTTTCTTT. V usage is TRBV7-9 and J usage is TRBJ1-1, with 7 bases that match TRBD1. V lost 6 bases to trimming and J lost 5 bases; unmatched junction nucleotides: 15. The CDR3 spans 16 residues. In germline, CDR1 is SEHNR, CDR2 FQNEAQ (reference sequence).